This is a list of T cell receptor beta chains from one sample in a study of CD8 T cells in Susac syndrome. MiXCR, run by TCRdb on the immunoSEQ multiplex PCR reads, gives a single entry per CDR3 protein. The table lists some 100,000 distinct CDR3 sequences, around 94% of them singletons. Sequenced sample: CD4+ T cells from PBMCs. All receptors derive from a human donor with multiple sclerosis. Each CDR3 is given with its conserved first and last residue. The order of the fields is D gene, CDR3 length, V gene, clone size, J gene, CDR3 protein, CDR3 DNA. The D gene is left open where the match is weak. Size is stated for part of the rows, as once, few or many counts, or as a class when the clone is expanded.

TRBD1	15	TRBV27	.	TRBJ1-5	CASSLSRTGTTLQHF	TGTGCCAGCAGTTTATCGAGGACAGGGACTACTCTCCAGCATTTT
TRBD1	14	TRBV2	.	TRBJ2-7	CASRWRTGVYEQYF	TGTGCCAGCAGGTGGAGGACAGGTGTCTACGAGCAGTACTTC
TRBD1	14	TRBV9	.	TRBJ2-7	CASSATGNSYEQYF	TGTGCCAGCAGCGCGACAGGGAACTCCTACGAGCAGTACTTC
.	14	TRBV6-2/TRBV6-3	.	TRBJ2-6	CASSYSQGANVLTF	TGTGCCAGCAGTTACTCGCAGGGAGCCAACGTCCTGACTTTC
.	15	TRBV7-2	.	TRBJ1-1	CASSLASRDPTEAFF	TGTGCCAGCAGCTTAGCGTCCAGGGACCCCACTGAAGCTTTCTTT
.	15	TRBV18	.	TRBJ2-5	CASSPPGLLQETQYF	TGTGCCAGCTCACCCCCGGGACTTCTACAAGAGACCCAGTACTTC
.	14	TRBV5-6	once	TRBJ1-2	CASSLVGATYGYTF	TGTGCCAGCAGCTTGGTAGGAGCGACATATGGCTACACCTTC
.	16	TRBV7-3	.	TRBJ2-3	CASSLGPRGHTDTQYF	TGTGCCAGCAGCTTAGGACCCCGAGGCCACACAGATACGCAGTATTTT
TRBD1	12	TRBV19	.	TRBJ1-3	CAITGEGNTIYF	TGTGCCATCACAGGGGAAGGAAACACCATATATTTT
.	13	TRBV7-9	.	TRBJ1-5	CASSLWLNQPQHF	TGTGCCAGCAGCTTATGGCTCAATCAGCCCCAGCATTTT
.	12	TRBV7-2	.	TRBJ2-5	CASSSARETQYF	TGTGCCAGCAGCTCCGCCCGGGAGACCCAGTACTTC
TRBD2	15	TRBV12-3/TRBV12-4	.	TRBJ2-5	CASREGKRGRETQYF	TGTGCCAGCAGGGAAGGCAAGCGGGGCAGAGAGACCCAGTACTTC
TRBD1	15	TRBV19	.	TRBJ1-3	CASKTTGTGTDTIYF	TGTGCCAGTAAAACGACCGGGACAGGGACGGACACCATATATTTT
.	15	TRBV3-1	.	TRBJ2-2	CASSSRGQSAGELFF	TGTGCCAGCAGCTCCAGGGGACAATCTGCGGGGGAGCTGTTTTTT
.	13	TRBV20-1	.	TRBJ2-7	CSASEGTLYEQYF	TGCAGTGCCAGCGAGGGGACCCTCTACGAGCAGTACTTC
.	14	TRBV24-1	.	TRBJ1-5	CATSGSGGGQPQHF	TGTGCCACCAGTGGATCTGGGGGCGGTCAGCCCCAGCATTTT
.	16	TRBV3-1	.	TRBJ2-7	CASSQRNPAGESEQYF	TGTGCCAGCAGCCAAAGAAATCCAGCCGGGGAGAGTGAGCAGTACTTC
.	11	TRBV29-1	.	TRBJ2-3	CSAEPGDTQYF	TGCAGCGCCGAGCCGGGGGATACGCAGTATTTT
TRBD1	15	TRBV4-2	.	TRBJ2-7	CASSQPDRESYEQYF	TGTGCCAGCAGCCAACCTGACAGGGAGTCCTACGAGCAGTACTTC
.	16	TRBV6-1	.	TRBJ2-7	CASSEAPPRTGYEQYF	TGTGCCAGCAGTGAAGCGCCCCCGCGAACCGGCTACGAGCAGTACTTC
.	14	TRBV6-6	.	TRBJ1-2	CASSPLVSNYGYTF	TGTGCCAGCAGCCCTCTTGTTTCGAACTATGGCTACACCTTC
.	11	TRBV29-1	.	TRBJ2-5	CSVAVRETQYF	TGCAGCGTCGCTGTCCGGGAGACCCAGTACTTC
TRBD2	18	TRBV4-2	.	TRBJ2-3	CASSQVGSGGGATDTQYF	TGTGCCAGCAGCCAAGTGGGAAGCGGGGGAGGAGCCACAGATACGCAGTATTTT
.	15	TRBV7-9	.	TRBJ1-2	CASSLTSWDNYGYTF	TGTGCCAGCAGCCTAACTTCTTGGGATAACTATGGCTACACCTTC
TRBD1	16	TRBV11-2	.	TRBJ2-1	CASTPSVGQVYNEQFF	TGTGCCAGCACCCCTTCCGTTGGACAGGTGTACAATGAGCAGTTCTTC
.	18	TRBV7-2	.	TRBJ2-6	CASSLRSLIISGANVLTF	TGTGCCAGCAGCTTGCGATCACTTATAATCTCTGGGGCCAACGTCCTGACTTTC
TRBD2	16	TRBV9	.	TRBJ2-4	CASSPRLAEAKNIQYF	TGTGCCAGCAGCCCCCGACTAGCGGAAGCCAAAAACATTCAGTACTTC
.	13	TRBV7-9	once	TRBJ2-7	CASSLYGDYEQYF	TGTGCCAGCAGCTTATACGGAGACTACGAGCAGTACTTC
TRBD1	16	TRBV28	.	TRBJ1-6	CASSLDRAAYNSPLHF	TGTGCCAGCAGTTTGGACAGGGCGGCCTATAATTCACCCCTCCACTTT
TRBD2	12	TRBV30	.	TRBJ2-4	CASGGGKNIQYF	TGTGCCTCTGGGGGGGGCAAAAACATTCAGTACTTC
.	17	TRBV3-1	.	TRBJ2-1	CASSQVRGQSSYNEQFF	TGTGCCAGCAGCCAGGTCCGGGGCCAGAGCTCCTACAATGAGCAGTTCTTC
.	15	TRBV5-1	.	TRBJ1-1	CASRTTGTLNTEAFF	TGCGCCAGCAGAACCACCGGGACATTGAACACTGAAGCTTTCTTT
.	17	TRBV6-1	.	TRBJ2-6	CASSEIGGFAGANVLTF	TGTGCCAGCAGTGAAATTGGAGGATTTGCGGGGGCCAACGTCCTGACTTTC
.	16	TRBV4-3	.	TRBJ2-7	CASSFALQGIGYEQYF	TGCGCCAGCAGCTTCGCACTTCAGGGGATAGGCTACGAGCAGTACTTC
TRBD1	11	TRBV29-1	.	TRBJ1-6	CSVGTGGNLHF	TGCAGCGTTGGTACAGGGGGAAACCTCCACTTT
.	14	TRBV9	.	TRBJ2-7	CASSARPGTYEQYF	TGTGCCAGCAGCGCCCGCCCCGGTACCTACGAGCAGTACTTC
TRBD1	15	TRBV3-1	.	TRBJ2-7	CASSRGTGGMGEQYF	TGTGCCAGCAGTCGAGGGACAGGGGGAATGGGGGAGCAGTACTTC
TRBD1	16	TRBV7-2	.	TRBJ2-2	CASSWTGGVETGELFF	TGTGCCAGCAGCTGGACAGGGGGCGTGGAGACCGGGGAGCTGTTTTTT
.	13	TRBV30	.	TRBJ1-6	CASSNLADSPLHF	TGTGCCTCATCTAATTTAGCGGATTCACCCCTCCACTTT
.	14	TRBV19	.	TRBJ2-2	CASSLSGDTGELFF	TGTGCCAGTAGTCTCTCGGGAGACACCGGGGAGCTGTTTTTT
TRBD1	12	TRBV29-1	.	TRBJ2-1	CSVTGQGVEQFF	TGCAGCGTTACGGGACAGGGCGTTGAGCAGTTCTTC
.	16	TRBV2	.	TRBJ2-6	CASSGGGPSGANVLTF	TGTGCCAGCAGTGGAGGCGGGCCCTCTGGGGCCAACGTCCTGACTTTC
TRBD1	15	TRBV12-3/TRBV12-4	.	TRBJ1-5	CASSSLGTGHQPQHF	TGTGCCAGCAGTTCGCTTGGGACAGGGCATCAGCCCCAGCATTTT
.	15	TRBV9	.	TRBJ1-3	CASSTRDDLGNTIYF	TGTGCCAGCAGCACCCGGGACGATCTTGGAAACACCATATATTTT
TRBD2	13	TRBV12-3/TRBV12-4	.	TRBJ2-3	CASIAGGTDTQYF	TGTGCCAGCATAGCGGGGGGGACAGATACGCAGTATTTT
TRBD1	14	TRBV5-1	.	TRBJ1-2	CASSVGQGADGYTF	TGCGCCAGCTCCGTGGGCCAGGGGGCGGATGGCTACACCTTC
.	15	TRBV7-9	.	TRBJ1-1	CASSSPPAGKAEAFF	TGTGCCAGCAGCTCTCCCCCGGCAGGGAAGGCTGAAGCTTTCTTT
.	15	TRBV27	.	TRBJ1-1	CASSLTRVISAEAFF	TGTGCCAGCAGTTTAACCCGGGTGATATCGGCTGAAGCTTTCTTT